This T cell receptor (beta chain) was documented in a study of blood T cells in healthy people across ages. Sample-barcoded 5' priming and a J-beta primer mix drove a second PCR of about 6 to 11 cycles. Each of the cDNA molecules was tagged by a template-switch adaptor with 12 random nucleotides. TCRdb passed the 5' RACE reads through MiXCR, listing each CDR3 protein once. The sample holds about 1.4 million distinct CDR3 sequences, 59% seen once. This clonotype came up a few times. As yet, its antigen is unknown. Regarding the study as a whole: Naive CD4+ cells and diversity were both higher in long-lived donors than in aged donors. Roughly linear age-related decline in beta diversity appeared, significant by age roughly 40.

The CDR3 length is 15 residues. Trimming stripped 6 bases from V and 4 bases from J, with 16 bases between. The genes are TRBV12-3 or TRBV12-4 and TRBJ1-5; D is ambiguous. This TCR came from a man aged 18 to 29 in good health. The material sequenced was blood. CDR3 sequence: CASSHSLGVNQPQHF. DNA of the CDR3: TGTGCCAGCAGCCATTCCCTTGGGGTAAATCAGCCCCAGCATTTT.